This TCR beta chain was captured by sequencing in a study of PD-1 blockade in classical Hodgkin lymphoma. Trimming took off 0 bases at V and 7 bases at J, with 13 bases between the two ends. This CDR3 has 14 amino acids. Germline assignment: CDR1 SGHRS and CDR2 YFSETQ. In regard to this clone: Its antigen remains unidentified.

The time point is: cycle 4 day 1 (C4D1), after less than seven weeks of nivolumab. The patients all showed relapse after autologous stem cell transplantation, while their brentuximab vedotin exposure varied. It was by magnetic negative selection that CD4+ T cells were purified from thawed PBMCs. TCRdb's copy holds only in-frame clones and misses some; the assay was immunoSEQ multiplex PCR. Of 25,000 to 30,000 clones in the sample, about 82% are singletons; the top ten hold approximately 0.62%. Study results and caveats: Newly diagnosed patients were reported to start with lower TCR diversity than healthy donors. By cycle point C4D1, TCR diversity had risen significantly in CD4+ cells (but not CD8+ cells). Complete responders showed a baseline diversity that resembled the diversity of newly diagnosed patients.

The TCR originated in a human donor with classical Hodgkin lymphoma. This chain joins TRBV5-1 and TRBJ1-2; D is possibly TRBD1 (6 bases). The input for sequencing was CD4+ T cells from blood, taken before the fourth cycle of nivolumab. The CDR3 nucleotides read TGCGCCAGCAGCTTGGGGGGACAACTACTTGGCTACACCTTC. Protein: CASSLGGQLLGYTF.